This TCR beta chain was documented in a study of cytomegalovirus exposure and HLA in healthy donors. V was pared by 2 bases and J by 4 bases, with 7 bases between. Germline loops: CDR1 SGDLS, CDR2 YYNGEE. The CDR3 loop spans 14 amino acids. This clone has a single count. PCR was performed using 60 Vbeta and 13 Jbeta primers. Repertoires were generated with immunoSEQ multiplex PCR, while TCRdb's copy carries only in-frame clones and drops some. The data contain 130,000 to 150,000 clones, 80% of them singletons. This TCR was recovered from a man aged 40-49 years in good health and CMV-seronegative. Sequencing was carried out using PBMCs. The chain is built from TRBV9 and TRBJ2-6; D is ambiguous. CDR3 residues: CASSVSVGANVLTF. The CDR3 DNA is TGTGCCAGCAGCGTTAGTGTGGGGGCCAACGTCCTGACTTTC.